This TCR beta chain stems from a study of post-analysis software for immune sequencing data. Study-wide results and limits: The five TRBV segments detected at higher frequency in patients than in controls included TRBV5-6, TRBV5-1 and TRBV20-1.

This clonotype was observed a handful of times. Its specificity is unknown. This CDR3 comprises 14 residues. V was shortened by 7 bases and J by 0 bases, with 12 bases between the two germline ends. cDNA libraries of TCR beta carried unique molecular identifiers. Each CDR3 protein is one row after TCRdb ran MiXCR on the PCR reads. The sample holds 400,000 to 500,000 distinct CDR3 sequences, approximately 37% seen once. This TCR came from a girl aged 2-10 years with multiple sclerosis. Input material: blood. The chain joins TRBV12-3 or TRBV12-4 to TRBJ1-2, with D maybe TRBD1 (5 bases). The CDR3 reads CASMKGPANYGYTF. The CDR3, as DNA: TGTGCCAGCATGAAGGGGCCGGCTAACTATGGCTACACCTTC.